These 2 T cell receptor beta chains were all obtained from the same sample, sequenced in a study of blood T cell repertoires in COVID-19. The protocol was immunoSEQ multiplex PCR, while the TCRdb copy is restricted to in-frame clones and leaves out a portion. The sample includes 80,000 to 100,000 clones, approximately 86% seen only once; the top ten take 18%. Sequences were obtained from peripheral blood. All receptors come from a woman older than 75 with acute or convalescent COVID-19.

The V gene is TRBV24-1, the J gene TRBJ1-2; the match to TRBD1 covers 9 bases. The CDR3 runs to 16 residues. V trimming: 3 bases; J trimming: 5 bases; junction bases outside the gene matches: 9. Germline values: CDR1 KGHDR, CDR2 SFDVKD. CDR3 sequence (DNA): TGTGCCACCAGTGATGCTACACTGGGACAGGGTTATGGCTACACCTTC. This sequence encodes CATSDATLGQGYGYTF.

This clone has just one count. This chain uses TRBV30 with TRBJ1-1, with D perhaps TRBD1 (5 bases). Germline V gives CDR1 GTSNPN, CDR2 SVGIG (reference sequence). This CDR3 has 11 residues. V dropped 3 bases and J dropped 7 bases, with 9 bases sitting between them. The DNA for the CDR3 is TGTGCCTGGAGCGGACATAATGAAGCTTTCTTT. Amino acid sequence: CAWSGHNEAFF. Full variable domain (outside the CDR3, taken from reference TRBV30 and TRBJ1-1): SQTIHQWPATLVQPVGSPLSLECTVEGTSNPNLYWYRQAAGRGLQLLFYSVGIGQISSEVPQNLSASRPQDRQFILSSKKLLLSDSGFYLCAWSGHNEAFFGQGTRLTVV.